The clone carrying this T cell receptor beta chain was detected a few times. Antigen unknown. This entry comes from a study of response to subunit inactivated influenza vaccine. V lost 0 bases to trimming and J lost 6 bases; unmatched junction nucleotides: 7. The CDR3 totals 16 residues. CDR1 and CDR2 from the germline V gene are GTSNPN and SVGIG (reference sequence). MiXCR was run by TCRdb on the RT-PCR reads, yielding one entry per CDR3 protein. The sample records about 500,000 distinct CDR3 sequences, 16% being singletons. General study results and limits: That few new T cells are recruited by each seasonal influenza vaccination was the authors' suggestion.

The sample was CD4+ T cells sorted from PBMCs, taken less than 25 months after vaccination. The gene calls are TRBV30 and TRBJ2-2, with 10 bases matching TRBD2. The source of this sequence is a man between 50 and 69 years old who received an inactivated influenza vaccine. The CDR3 reads CAWSVQGLAGAGELFF. The CDR3, as DNA: TGTGCCTGGAGTGTACAGGGGCTAGCGGGAGCCGGGGAGCTGTTTTTT.